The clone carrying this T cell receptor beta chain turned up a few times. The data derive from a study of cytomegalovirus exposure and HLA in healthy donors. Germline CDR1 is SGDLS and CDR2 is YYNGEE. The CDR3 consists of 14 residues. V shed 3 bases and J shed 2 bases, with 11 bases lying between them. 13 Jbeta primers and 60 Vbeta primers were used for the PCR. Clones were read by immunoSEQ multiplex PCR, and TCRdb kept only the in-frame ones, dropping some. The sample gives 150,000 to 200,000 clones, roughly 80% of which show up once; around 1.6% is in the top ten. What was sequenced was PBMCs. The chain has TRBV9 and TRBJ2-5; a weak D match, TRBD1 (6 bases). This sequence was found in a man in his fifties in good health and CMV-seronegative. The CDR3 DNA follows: TGTGCCAGCAGCGGCTCCGGGACACAAGAGACCCAGTACTTC. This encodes CASSGSGTQETQYF.